This is a list of T cell receptor beta chains from one sample in a study of blood T cell repertoires in COVID-19. Assay: immunoSEQ multiplex PCR; the TCRdb copy retains only in-frame clones and omits some. This sample has 74,000 or so clones, with about 87% found just once. The specimen was peripheral blood. The receptors were sampled from a human donor in a cohort sampled during active COVID-19. The CDR3 runs from the conserved cysteine through the conserved F or W. Fields, in order: CDR3 DNA, CDR3 protein, D gene, J gene, V gene, CDR3 length, clone size. The D gene is left open where the match is weak. The size field is filled for only some rows; it gives once, few, many or a size class.

CDR3 DNA: TGTGCCAGCAGCCGCCTTGAGCGGGCAGCCCCACCCCTCCACTTT
CDR3 protein: CASSRLERAAPPLHF
D gene: .
J gene: TRBJ1-6
V gene: TRBV5-8
CDR3 length: 15
clone size: few

CDR3 DNA: TGCGCCAGCAGCTTGGCCCCTTCTACAGGGGCAGGGTCCTACGAGCAGTACTTC
CDR3 protein: CASSLAPSTGAGSYEQYF
D gene: TRBD1
J gene: TRBJ2-7
V gene: TRBV5-1
CDR3 length: 18
clone size: .

CDR3 DNA: TGTGCCAGCAGCGTCGAAGGGAGCACCATATATTTT
CDR3 protein: CASSVEGSTIYF
D gene: .
J gene: TRBJ1-3
V gene: TRBV9
CDR3 length: 12
clone size: once

CDR3 DNA: TGCGCCAGCAGCTTGACCCGGGACAGATACTACGAGCAGTACTTC
CDR3 protein: CASSLTRDRYYEQYF
D gene: TRBD1
J gene: TRBJ2-7
V gene: TRBV5-1
CDR3 length: 15
clone size: .

CDR3 DNA: TGTGCCAGCTCGCCGGGTCAGAGCTCCTACGAGCAGTACTTC
CDR3 protein: CASSPGQSSYEQYF
D gene: .
J gene: TRBJ2-7
V gene: TRBV18
CDR3 length: 14
clone size: once

CDR3 DNA: TGTGCCAGCAGTACCCTAGGCCCAGGGGAAGGCACTGAAGCTTTCTTT
CDR3 protein: CASSTLGPGEGTEAFF
D gene: .
J gene: TRBJ1-1
V gene: TRBV6-4
CDR3 length: 16
clone size: .

CDR3 DNA: TGTGCCAGCAGCCTTGGGGCGAGCAATCAGCCCCAGCATTTT
CDR3 protein: CASSLGASNQPQHF
D gene: .
J gene: TRBJ1-5
V gene: TRBV7-9
CDR3 length: 14
clone size: .

CDR3 DNA: TGTGCCAGCAGCTTGGGACTCCCCGGTGGGGATACGCAGTATTTT
CDR3 protein: CASSLGLPGGDTQYF
D gene: .
J gene: TRBJ2-3
V gene: TRBV11-3
CDR3 length: 15
clone size: .

CDR3 DNA: TGTGCCAGCAGCGTAGTGGAGGGTACGGGACCCCAGTACTTC
CDR3 protein: CASSVVEGTGPQYF
D gene: .
J gene: TRBJ2-5
V gene: TRBV9
CDR3 length: 14
clone size: .

CDR3 DNA: TGTGCCAGCGGGGGGTCCTCGCAAGCTTTCTTT
CDR3 protein: CASGGSSQAFF
D gene: .
J gene: TRBJ1-1
V gene: TRBV25-1
CDR3 length: 11
clone size: .

CDR3 DNA: TGTGCCAGCAGTGATCAGGTGACAAGGGCGGGCGAGCAGTACTTC
CDR3 protein: CASSDQVTRAGEQYF
D gene: .
J gene: TRBJ2-7
V gene: TRBV2
CDR3 length: 15
clone size: once

CDR3 DNA: TGCGCCAGCAGCTTGGAGGGGGGCACAGATACGCAGTATTTT
CDR3 protein: CASSLEGGTDTQYF
D gene: .
J gene: TRBJ2-3
V gene: TRBV5-1
CDR3 length: 14
clone size: few

CDR3 DNA: TGCGCCAGCAGCGCGAGGACAGGACAAGAGACCCAGTACTTC
CDR3 protein: CASSARTGQETQYF
D gene: TRBD1
J gene: TRBJ2-5
V gene: TRBV5-1
CDR3 length: 14
clone size: .

CDR3 DNA: TGCGCCAGCAGCGCGATGGACAACACAGATACGCAGTATTTT
CDR3 protein: CASSAMDNTDTQYF
D gene: .
J gene: TRBJ2-3
V gene: TRBV5-1
CDR3 length: 14
clone size: few

CDR3 DNA: TGTGCCAGTAGTGCCAAGCGAACCGGGACAGGCTCCTACGAGCAGTACTTC
CDR3 protein: CASSAKRTGTGSYEQYF
D gene: TRBD1
J gene: TRBJ2-7
V gene: TRBV19
CDR3 length: 17
clone size: .

CDR3 DNA: TGTGCCAGCCGAGCACAGGGGGCGGGGGTCTACGAGCAGTACTTC
CDR3 protein: CASRAQGAGVYEQYF
D gene: TRBD1
J gene: TRBJ2-7
V gene: TRBV19
CDR3 length: 15
clone size: few

CDR3 DNA: TGTGCCAGCAGCCCGAAATTAGCGGGAGTAGTCCACGAGCAGTACTTC
CDR3 protein: CASSPKLAGVVHEQYF
D gene: TRBD2
J gene: TRBJ2-7
V gene: TRBV5-5
CDR3 length: 16
clone size: .

CDR3 DNA: TGTGCCACCAAGCATCAAAGCTCCTACAATGAGCAGTTCTTC
CDR3 protein: CATKHQSSYNEQFF
D gene: .
J gene: TRBJ2-1
V gene: TRBV7-9
CDR3 length: 14
clone size: .

CDR3 DNA: TGTGCCAGCACCTCCGAGGAGGGGTTTGGCTACACCTTC
CDR3 protein: CASTSEEGFGYTF
D gene: .
J gene: TRBJ1-2
V gene: TRBV6-6
CDR3 length: 13
clone size: .

CDR3 DNA: TGTGCCAGCAGCGTAGCGAACAGTGCAGACTATGGCTACACCTTC
CDR3 protein: CASSVANSADYGYTF
D gene: .
J gene: TRBJ1-2
V gene: TRBV9
CDR3 length: 15
clone size: once

CDR3 DNA: TGTGCCAGCAGTCTAGGTGGGACAGGGGTGTACGAGCAGTACTTC
CDR3 protein: CASSLGGTGVYEQYF
D gene: TRBD1
J gene: TRBJ2-7
V gene: TRBV28
CDR3 length: 15
clone size: .

CDR3 DNA: TGTGCCAGCAGTGACAGGGGACACGGCACAGATACGCAGTATTTT
CDR3 protein: CASSDRGHGTDTQYF
D gene: TRBD1
J gene: TRBJ2-3
V gene: TRBV3-1/TRBV3-2
CDR3 length: 15
clone size: .

CDR3 DNA: TGCGCCAGCAGCTTATCCAGGGGGCGGGATGGCTACACCTTC
CDR3 protein: CASSLSRGRDGYTF
D gene: TRBD1
J gene: TRBJ1-2
V gene: TRBV5-1
CDR3 length: 14
clone size: .

CDR3 DNA: TGCGCCAGCAGAGACAGGGGGCGCGAGAAAAGTTTTGCTGAAGCTTTCTTT
CDR3 protein: CASRDRGREKSFAEAFF
D gene: TRBD1
J gene: TRBJ1-1
V gene: TRBV23-1
CDR3 length: 17
clone size: .

CDR3 DNA: TGTGCCAGCACTGACAGAGCCAACACTGAAGCTTTCTTT
CDR3 protein: CASTDRANTEAFF
D gene: .
J gene: TRBJ1-1
V gene: TRBV6-6
CDR3 length: 13
clone size: few

CDR3 DNA: TGTGCCAGCAGTGAATTTTCGACTGAAGCTTTCTTT
CDR3 protein: CASSEFSTEAFF
D gene: .
J gene: TRBJ1-1
V gene: TRBV6-1
CDR3 length: 12
clone size: .

CDR3 DNA: TGTGCCAGCAGAGGGACTTACACCGGGGAGCTGTTTTTT
CDR3 protein: CASRGTYTGELFF
D gene: .
J gene: TRBJ2-2
V gene: TRBV6-4
CDR3 length: 13
clone size: once

CDR3 DNA: TGTGCCAGCAGCCATTGGACAGAACTGTATGGCTACACCTTC
CDR3 protein: CASSHWTELYGYTF
D gene: .
J gene: TRBJ1-2
V gene: TRBV3-1/TRBV3-2
CDR3 length: 14
clone size: .

CDR3 DNA: TGTGCCAGCAGTGAACCCCAGGGGGCCCAGCCCCAGCATTTT
CDR3 protein: CASSEPQGAQPQHF
D gene: TRBD1
J gene: TRBJ1-5
V gene: TRBV25-1
CDR3 length: 14
clone size: .

CDR3 DNA: TGTGCCAGCAGTTACGCTTACAGGGCTAGGTCCGGGGAGCTGTTTTTT
CDR3 protein: CASSYAYRARSGELFF
D gene: .
J gene: TRBJ2-2
V gene: TRBV6-5
CDR3 length: 16
clone size: once

CDR3 DNA: TGTGCCAGCAGTTACAGGAGGGACCCCTCCTACAATGAGCAGTTCTTC
CDR3 protein: CASSYRRDPSYNEQFF
D gene: .
J gene: TRBJ2-1
V gene: TRBV6-2/TRBV6-3
CDR3 length: 16
clone size: .

CDR3 DNA: TGTGCCAGCAGCGCCAAAGGAAACACCATATATTTT
CDR3 protein: CASSAKGNTIYF
D gene: .
J gene: TRBJ1-3
V gene: TRBV9
CDR3 length: 12
clone size: .

CDR3 DNA: TGCGCCAGCAGTCGAGGGGGCCTAGCGGGTCGGGGGTACAATGAGCAGTTCTTC
CDR3 protein: CASSRGGLAGRGYNEQFF
D gene: .
J gene: TRBJ2-1
V gene: TRBV4-1
CDR3 length: 18
clone size: once

CDR3 DNA: TGCGCCAGCAGCCAAGCAAGCAGGGCCTACGAGCAGTACTTC
CDR3 protein: CASSQASRAYEQYF
D gene: .
J gene: TRBJ2-7
V gene: TRBV4-1
CDR3 length: 14
clone size: once

CDR3 DNA: TGTGCCACCAGTGATTTTACAGGGTCGAACACCGGGGAGCTGTTTTTT
CDR3 protein: CATSDFTGSNTGELFF
D gene: .
J gene: TRBJ2-2
V gene: TRBV24-1
CDR3 length: 16
clone size: .

CDR3 DNA: TGTGCCAGCAGTTCCGAGGGCCTCGGTGGAGCTTTCTTT
CDR3 protein: CASSSEGLGGAFF
D gene: .
J gene: TRBJ1-1
V gene: TRBV2
CDR3 length: 13
clone size: .

CDR3 DNA: TGTGCCGGCTCCGTCCGTCTCGGAGCCTACGAGCAGTACTTC
CDR3 protein: CAGSVRLGAYEQYF
D gene: .
J gene: TRBJ2-7
V gene: TRBV6-5
CDR3 length: 14
clone size: once

CDR3 DNA: TGTGCCAGCAGCTTTGAGACTACTGAGACCCAGTACTTC
CDR3 protein: CASSFETTETQYF
D gene: .
J gene: TRBJ2-5
V gene: TRBV11-1
CDR3 length: 13
clone size: .

CDR3 DNA: TGTGCCAGTAACCGCAGGGTAGGCACTGAAGCTTTCTTT
CDR3 protein: CASNRRVGTEAFF
D gene: .
J gene: TRBJ1-1
V gene: TRBV5-8
CDR3 length: 13
clone size: .

CDR3 DNA: TGTGCCAGTAAAAGGGCGGGACAGGGGGACACAGATACGCAGTATTTT
CDR3 protein: CASKRAGQGDTDTQYF
D gene: TRBD1
J gene: TRBJ2-3
V gene: TRBV7-3
CDR3 length: 16
clone size: .

CDR3 DNA: TGTGCCAGCAGTGAATTTTGGAGTGAAAAACTGTTTTTT
CDR3 protein: CASSEFWSEKLFF
D gene: .
J gene: TRBJ1-4
V gene: TRBV6-1
CDR3 length: 13
clone size: once

CDR3 DNA: TGTGCCAGCAGCTTAGTCGGACAGGGAAACTATGGCTACACCTTC
CDR3 protein: CASSLVGQGNYGYTF
D gene: TRBD1
J gene: TRBJ1-2
V gene: TRBV7-2
CDR3 length: 15
clone size: .

CDR3 DNA: TGTGCCAGCGGTAGCGAGAACTACAATGAGCAGTTCTTC
CDR3 protein: CASGSENYNEQFF
D gene: .
J gene: TRBJ2-1
V gene: TRBV7-2
CDR3 length: 13
clone size: .

CDR3 DNA: TGTGCCAGCAGCCAAGCGGGGATGGGTGAGCAGTTCTTC
CDR3 protein: CASSQAGMGEQFF
D gene: .
J gene: TRBJ2-1
V gene: TRBV3-1/TRBV3-2
CDR3 length: 13
clone size: .

CDR3 DNA: TGTGCCAGCAGTTTTTCACAGGGGGCTAGCACTGAAGCTTTCTTT
CDR3 protein: CASSFSQGASTEAFF
D gene: TRBD1
J gene: TRBJ1-1
V gene: TRBV27
CDR3 length: 15
clone size: .

CDR3 DNA: TGCGCCAGCAGCTGGACAGGGGAGGGGACTGAAGCTTTCTTT
CDR3 protein: CASSWTGEGTEAFF
D gene: TRBD1
J gene: TRBJ1-1
V gene: TRBV5-1
CDR3 length: 14
clone size: .

CDR3 DNA: TGTGCCAGCAGCTCCCCACCGGGACAACAACCCTACGAGCAGTACTTC
CDR3 protein: CASSSPPGQQPYEQYF
D gene: .
J gene: TRBJ2-7
V gene: TRBV5-4
CDR3 length: 16
clone size: .

CDR3 DNA: TGTGCCAGCAGCGTTGCTTATAAAGGGGGTGAGCAGTTCTTC
CDR3 protein: CASSVAYKGGEQFF
D gene: .
J gene: TRBJ2-1
V gene: TRBV9
CDR3 length: 14
clone size: .